What follows are 7 T cell receptor beta chains derived from one specimen sequenced in a study of shared clonotypes between healthy human individuals. Profiling relied on immunoSEQ multiplex PCR, and the TCRdb table lists in-frame clones only, not all of them. The sample has 2 million to 2.5 million clones; around 90% are singletons. The sample taken for sequencing was naive CD4+ T cells from PBMCs. Indicated subset: CD45RA+ positively selected. The receptors were sampled from a man aged 18 to 29 in good health. Some clones in this sample may be carry-over from other donors' samples.

This clone was seen just once. V is TRBV27 and J is TRBJ2-2; 8 bases map to TRBD1. The V gene's germline CDR1 is MNHEY and CDR2 SMNVEV (reference sequence). Unmatched junction bases numbered 14, after V lost 5 bases and J lost 6 bases. This CDR3 has 17 amino acids. CDR3 nucleotide sequence: TGTGCCAGCAGTCCCATAGCAGGGACAGGCGGTCCCGGGGAGCTGTTTTTT. This sequence encodes CASSPIAGTGGPGELFF.

This rearrangement joins TRBV4-2 to TRBJ2-1, with a tentative D call TRBD2 (6 bases). V shed 1 base and J shed 4 bases, with 14 bases lying between them. This CDR3 has 16 residues. Germline V gene sequence: CDR1 LGHNA, CDR2 YNFKEQ. CDR3 in amino acids: CASSQAGTGVYNEQFF. For the CDR3, the DNA is TGTGCCAGCAGCCAAGCGGGTACGGGAGTGTACAATGAGCAGTTCTTC.

The chain combines TRBV11-3 with TRBJ1-1, with TRBD1 as a possible D gene (6 bases). Germline loops: CDR1 SGHNT, CDR2 YENEEA. V was pared by 5 bases and J by 4 bases, with 11 bases between. CDR3 length: 13 residues. The CDR3 region is CASSQTGTTEAFF. CDR3 coding DNA: TGTGCCAGCAGCCAAACAGGGACCACTGAAGCTTTCTTT.

This clone was observed a single time. The V gene is TRBV9, the J gene TRBJ2-1; 9 nucleotides agree with TRBD2. The germline CDR1 and CDR2 sequences are SGDLS and YYNGEE. V shed 4 bases, J shed 9 bases, and the junction held 11 bases outside the gene matches. The CDR3 sequence is 15 residues long. Here the CDR3 reads CASSRRTSAQGEQFF. The CDR3 DNA sequence: TGTGCCAGCAGCCGACGGACTAGCGCCCAAGGTGAGCAGTTCTTC. The full variable domain, completed using reference TRBV9 and TRBJ2-1, is DSGVTQTPKHLITATGQRVTLRCSPRSGDLSVYWYQQSLDQGLQFLIQYYNGEERAKGNILERFSAQQFPDLHSELNLSSLELGDSALYFCASSRRTSAQGEQFFGPGTRLTVL.

The chain joins TRBV5-1 to TRBJ2-2, with D perhaps assigned TRBD1 or TRBD2 (5 bases each). This CDR3 region has 16 residues. Germline V gene sequence: CDR1 SGHRS, CDR2 YFSETQ. With 0 bases removed from V and 3 bases from J, the gap between germline ends came to 12 bases. The CDR3 nucleotides are TGCGCCAGCAGCTTGGTGCCGGGGCAGGACACCGGGGAGCTGTTTTTT. Amino acids: CASSLVPGQDTGELFF.

The chain has TRBV9 and TRBJ2-1; the D gene is possibly TRBD1 (7 bases). The CDR3 is 18 amino acids. Germline V gene data show CDR1 as SGDLS and CDR2 as YYNGEE. The germline V and J ends were trimmed by 3 bases and 7 bases, with 26 bases remaining between them. Here the CDR3 reads CASSARRDRLGEMNEQFF. The DNA of the CDR3 is TGTGCCAGCAGCGCCCGGAGGGACAGATTAGGGGAAATGAATGAGCAGTTCTTC.

This chain links TRBV27 with TRBJ1-5; D gene ambiguous. CDR1 and CDR2 from the germline V gene are MNHEY and SMNVEV (reference sequence). Trimming took 2 bases from V and 4 from J, leaving 9 bases between them. CDR3 size: 14 residues. Here the CDR3 DNA reads TGTGCCAGCAGTTTACAACGGGGAAATCAGCCCCAGCATTTT. This translates into CASSLQRGNQPQHF.